This T cell receptor (beta chain) emerged from a study of T cell responses to AZD1222 COVID-19 vaccine. Study-level points and caveats: Distributed over spike, vaccine-associated CD4 TCRs predominated at 160-218 and 743-854. Nearly half of unique spike-specific TCRs reportedly avoided B.1.351 and B.1.1.7 mutated regions. After the peak T cell response, and only then, were repertoires sampled.

On this clone: What it recognizes is unknown.

TCRdb's table, derived via immunoSEQ multiplex PCR, lists solely in-frame clones and lacks some. The sample includes 100,000 to 120,000 clones, about nine tenths of them seen just once. Germline V gene data show CDR1 as SGHDN and CDR2 as FVKESK. The CDR3 loop spans 12 amino acids. Trimming took 4 bases from V and 4 from J, leaving 8 bases between them. The starting material was peripheral blood, obtained on day 0 of MenACWY control vaccination. The chain couples TRBV14 to TRBJ2-7; D gene unclear. The source of this sequence is an adult in good health. CDR3 protein: CASSRLRYEQYF. The DNA for the CDR3 is TGTGCCAGCAGCCGGCTCAGGTACGAGCAGTACTTC.